The sequence of this TCR beta chain was determined in a study of blood T cell repertoires in COVID-19. About the study: The analysed material was cDNA or gDNA that came from T cells, B-cell-depleted T cells, or PBMCs.

This CDR3 comprises 16 residues. The germline gives CDR1 MDHEN, CDR2 SYDVKM. V was trimmed by 5 bases and J by 3 bases, leaving 20 bases between them. Participants' own reports of clinical history determined their cohort assignment. Measured with immunoSEQ multiplex PCR; TCRdb has only the in-frame clones, and not every one. The sample holds hundreds of thousands of clones, roughly 87% seen once. The chain links TRBV28 to TRBJ2-7; D might be TRBD2 (5 bases). This TCR came from a woman younger than 45 who had recovered from COVID-19. The sample comprised PBMCs or T cells enriched from blood (not recorded which). This CDR3 reads CASSPPNPPRDYEQYF. The DNA of the CDR3 is TGTGCCAGCAGTCCCCCCAACCCCCCTCGGGACTACGAGCAGTACTTC.